This T cell receptor beta chain was found in a study of glioma-infiltrating T cells after dendritic cell vaccination. Time point here: after dendritic cell vaccination, including at tumor progression/relapse. Blood PBMC samples: pre-vaccination, two weeks post third vaccination, and at tumor progression. TCRB CDR3 was amplified from 2 ug genomic DNA or less. Repertoires were generated with immunoSEQ multiplex PCR, while TCRdb's copy carries only in-frame clones and drops some. The sample records 50,000 to 55,000 clones, about nine tenths being singletons. The source of this sequence is a human donor with glioblastoma. The source material was blood, sampled after dendritic cell vaccination.

Written as DNA, the CDR3 is TGTGCCAGCAGTTTAAGGCAGACATATCAGCCCCAGCATTTT. It codes for CASSLRQTYQPQHF. The genes are TRBV27 and TRBJ1-5; D call uncertain. The CDR3 spans 14 residues. From germline, CDR1 is MNHEY and CDR2 SMNVEV (reference sequence). Deletions cut 2 bases from V and 5 bases from J, with 10 bases between.